This is a list of T cell receptor beta chains from one sample in a study of lymphopenia after photon versus proton radiotherapy. Measured with immunoSEQ multiplex PCR; TCRdb has only the in-frame clones, and not every one. The sample includes 25,000 to 35,000 clones, about 88% of them seen just once. Sample: peripheral blood, taken from a patient treated with proton-based radiotherapy. These receptors were collected from a woman in her seventies with pancreatic cancer. Some clones in this sample may be carry-over from other donors' samples. CDR3s include the opening cysteine and the closing phenylalanine or tryptophan. A D gene is named only where the DNA matches it firmly. Not every row has a clone size; where given, it reads once, few, many or a size class.

TRBD1	-	TRBJ1-1	TRBV18	TGTGCCAGCTCACCCGAACAGGGGGAGAACACTGAAGCTTTCTTT	CASSPEQGENTEAFF
TRBD2	-	TRBJ2-2	TRBV11-2	TGTGCCAGCAGCCCCTTAGCGGGACCGAACACCGGGGAGCTGTTTTTT	CASSPLAGPNTGELFF
-	-	TRBJ1-2	TRBV28	TGTGCCAGCAGTTACGCACAGGCGTTTGTCAATGGCTACACCTTC	CASSYAQAFVNGYTF
-	once	TRBJ1-2	TRBV5-1	TGCGCCAGCAGTCACGGGGGCGTAAACTATGGCTACACCTTC	CASSHGGVNYGYTF
-	-	TRBJ1-3	TRBV9	TGTGCCAGCGAGTCCCCTGGAAACACCATATATTTT	CASESPGNTIYF
-	-	TRBJ2-3	TRBV14	TGTGCCAGCAGCCAAGATAGGGGTGGTTTTACAGATACGCAGTATTTT	CASSQDRGGFTDTQYF
TRBD1	-	TRBJ1-3	TRBV9	TGTGCCAGCAGCCCCCCCTGGGACAGGGGAGATGCCATATATTTT	CASSPPWDRGDAIYF
-	-	TRBJ2-7	TRBV28	TGTGCCAGCAGTTCTAGGTGGGGAAGAGGGAGCTCCTACGAGCAGTACTTC	CASSSRWGRGSSYEQYF
TRBD2	-	TRBJ2-5	TRBV29-1	TGCAGCGTCCGGACTAGCGGGGCTCAAGAGACCCAGTACTTC	CSVRTSGAQETQYF
-	once	TRBJ1-3	TRBV28	TGTGCCAGCAGTTTAGTCAGGAAAGCTGGAAACACCATATATTTT	CASSLVRKAGNTIYF
-	-	TRBJ1-3	TRBV6-5	TGTGCCAGCAGCTCTTTGGGTCACGGGAACACCATATATTTT	CASSSLGHGNTIYF
TRBD1	once	TRBJ1-5	TRBV2	TGTGCCAGCTCCCGGGACAGGGCTCTCCAGCCCCAGCATTTT	CASSRDRALQPQHF
TRBD1	-	TRBJ2-1	TRBV11-2	TGTGCCAGCAGCTTAGGGACAGGGGTGAATGAGCAGTTCTTC	CASSLGTGVNEQFF
-	-	TRBJ2-1	TRBV10-3	TGTGCCATCACCACAGGGTCCGCCTACAATGAGCAGTTCTTC	CAITTGSAYNEQFF
-	-	TRBJ1-4	TRBV28	TGTGCCAGCAGTAAGGTGGGGGGAGTAGGGGAAAAACTGTTTTTT	CASSKVGGVGEKLFF
-	-	TRBJ1-6	TRBV5-6	TGTGCCAGCAGCACAGGAATCTTTTATAATTCACCCCTCCACTTT	CASSTGIFYNSPLHF
TRBD1	-	TRBJ2-1	TRBV10-3	TGTGCCATCAATCCGGGACAGAACTACAATGAGCAGTTCTTC	CAINPGQNYNEQFF
TRBD1	few	TRBJ1-6	TRBV5-6	TGTGCCAGCAGCCCACAGGGGGCGCCGAATTCACCCCTCCACTTT	CASSPQGAPNSPLHF
TRBD2	-	TRBJ2-1	TRBV7-3	TGTGCCAGCAGCCCCCGGAGGGCGGGAGGTGAGCAGTTCTTC	CASSPRRAGGEQFF
-	-	TRBJ2-5	TRBV6-4	TGTGCCAGCAGTAAGCAGGGTGAGGTCGAGACCCAGTACTTC	CASSKQGEVETQYF
-	-	TRBJ2-1	TRBV28	TGTGCCAGCAGTTTTGTGGGACCACCTGGGCGCAATGAGCAGTTCTTC	CASSFVGPPGRNEQFF
-	-	TRBJ2-1	TRBV10-1	TGCGCCAGCATGAGGGACGCGGAGGGCGAGCAGTTCTTC	CASMRDAEGEQFF
TRBD2	once	TRBJ2-7	TRBV28	TGTGCCAGCAGTTTCTTATTAGCGGGAGACTACGAGCAGTACTTC	CASSFLLAGDYEQYF
-	-	TRBJ1-3	TRBV6-5	TGTGCCAGCATTGACGCCGGAAACACCATATATTTT	CASIDAGNTIYF
-	-	TRBJ1-5	TRBV10-3	TGTGCCATCAGCGGGGGAAGGGATCAGCCCCAGCATTTT	CAISGGRDQPQHF
-	-	TRBJ2-2	TRBV5-4	TGTGCCAGCAGCTGGTCGACGAACACCGGGGAGCTGTTTTTT	CASSWSTNTGELFF
-	-	TRBJ2-3	TRBV7-2	TGTGCCAGCAGCCCTCACTGGGGACGGAACACAGATACGCAGTATTTT	CASSPHWGRNTDTQYF
-	-	TRBJ2-3	TRBV5-1	TGCGCCAGCAGCTCACTCTCAGATACGCAGTATTTT	CASSSLSDTQYF
-	-	TRBJ2-5	TRBV14	TGTGCCAGCAGCCAAGAAAGGTACAGGGAAGAAGAGACCCAGTACTTC	CASSQERYREEETQYF
-	-	TRBJ2-1	TRBV7-2	TGTGCCAGCAGCATTGCTGGGGGGCCCCGAGTGGAGCAGTTCTTC	CASSIAGGPRVEQFF
TRBD2	-	TRBJ2-7	TRBV25-1	TGTGCCAGCAGTGAACTAGCGGGAGTCGGCGAGCAGTACTTC	CASSELAGVGEQYF
TRBD2	-	TRBJ2-1	TRBV7-6	TGTGCCAGCAGCCCCTTGGCGGGGACTACCTACAATGAGCAGTTCTTC	CASSPLAGTTYNEQFF
-	-	TRBJ2-1	TRBV7-6	TGTGCCAGCAGGATGACTGGAGAGCAGTTCTTC	CASRMTGEQFF
TRBD1	-	TRBJ1-1	TRBV18	TGTGCCAGCTCAATGGATACAGGGGTCGCATTGAACACTGAAGCTTTCTTT	CASSMDTGVALNTEAFF
TRBD2	-	TRBJ2-1	TRBV7-9	TGTGCCAGCAGCCCACAGCGGGACGGAGTCAATGAGCAGTTCTTC	CASSPQRDGVNEQFF
TRBD2	-	TRBJ2-7	TRBV9	TGTGCCAGCAGCGTAGGGAGCGCCGCGGGAGGCCACGAGCAGTACTTC	CASSVGSAAGGHEQYF
TRBD1	-	TRBJ1-4	TRBV25-1	TGTGCCAGCCGGGACAGGGGAAATGAAAAACTGTTTTTT	CASRDRGNEKLFF